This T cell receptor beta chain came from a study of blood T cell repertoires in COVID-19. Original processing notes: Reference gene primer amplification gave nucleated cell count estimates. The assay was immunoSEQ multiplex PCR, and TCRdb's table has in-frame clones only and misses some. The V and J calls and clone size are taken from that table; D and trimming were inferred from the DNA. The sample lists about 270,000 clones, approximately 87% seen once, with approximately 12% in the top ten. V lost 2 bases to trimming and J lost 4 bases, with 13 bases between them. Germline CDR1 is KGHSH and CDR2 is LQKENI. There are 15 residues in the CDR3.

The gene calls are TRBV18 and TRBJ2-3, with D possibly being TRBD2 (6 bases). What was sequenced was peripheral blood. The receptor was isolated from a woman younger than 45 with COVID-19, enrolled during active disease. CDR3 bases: TGTGCCAGCTCACCAATGCGCGGGGTGGCAGATACGCAGTATTTT. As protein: CASSPMRGVADTQYF.